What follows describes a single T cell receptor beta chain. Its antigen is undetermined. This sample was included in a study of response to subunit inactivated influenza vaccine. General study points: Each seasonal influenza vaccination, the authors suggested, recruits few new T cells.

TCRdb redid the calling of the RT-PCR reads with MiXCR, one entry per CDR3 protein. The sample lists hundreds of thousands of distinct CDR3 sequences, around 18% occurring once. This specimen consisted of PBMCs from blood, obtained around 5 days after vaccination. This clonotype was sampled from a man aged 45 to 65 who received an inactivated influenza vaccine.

CDR3 coding DNA: TGCAGCGTTGGGGGTTTCAATCAGCCCCAGCATTTT. Protein product: CSVGGFNQPQHF. This rearrangement joins TRBV29-1 to TRBJ1-5; D unclear. The germline V gene encodes CDR1 SQVTM and CDR2 ANQGSEA. The CDR3 consists of 12 residues. Trimming shortened V by 4 bases and J by 3 bases, and 7 bases separated the two germline ends.